This T cell receptor (beta chain) stems from a study of blood T cells in healthy people across ages. Whole-study context: Per two T cells, template switching captured roughly one barcoded beta molecule.

Then a second PCR, running about 7 to 11 cycles, was carried out with a sample-barcoded 5' primer and a J-beta primer mix. Each cDNA molecule received a tag from a template-switch adaptor that had 12 random nucleotides. TCRdb recomputed calls from the 5' RACE reads with MiXCR, one row per CDR3 protein. The sample gives about 1 million distinct CDR3 sequences, 25% of which show up once; approximately 0.75% is in the top ten. Deletions cut 0 bases from V and 6 bases from J, with 9 bases between. This CDR3 comprises 12 residues. Per germline, CDR1 DFQATT and CDR2 SNEGSKA (reference sequence). The sample was also linked to a second study, of T cells of mothers and their children.

The receptor was isolated from a girl aged 2-10 years in good health. What was sequenced was blood. The V gene is TRBV20-1, the J gene TRBJ2-7; possible D gene TRBD1, 5 bases. CDR3 in DNA: TGCAGTGCTAGAGAGGCAGGGTTCGAGCAGTACTTC. It translates to CSAREAGFEQYF.